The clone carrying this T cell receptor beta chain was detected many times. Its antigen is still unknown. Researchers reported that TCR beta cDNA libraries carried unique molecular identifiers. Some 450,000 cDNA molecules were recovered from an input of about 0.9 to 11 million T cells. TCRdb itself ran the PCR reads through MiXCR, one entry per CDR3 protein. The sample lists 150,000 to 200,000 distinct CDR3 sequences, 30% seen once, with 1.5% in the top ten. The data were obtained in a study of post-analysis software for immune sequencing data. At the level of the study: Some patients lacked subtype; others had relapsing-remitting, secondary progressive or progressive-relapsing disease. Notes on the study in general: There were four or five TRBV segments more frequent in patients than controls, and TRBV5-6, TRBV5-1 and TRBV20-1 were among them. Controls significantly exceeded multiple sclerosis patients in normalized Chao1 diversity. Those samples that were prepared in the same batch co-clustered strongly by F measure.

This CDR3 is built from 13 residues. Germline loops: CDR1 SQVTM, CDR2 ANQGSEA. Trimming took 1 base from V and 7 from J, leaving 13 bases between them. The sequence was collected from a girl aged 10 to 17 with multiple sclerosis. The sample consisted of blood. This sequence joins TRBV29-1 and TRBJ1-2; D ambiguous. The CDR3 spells CSVEVVGSVGYTF. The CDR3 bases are TGCAGCGTTGAAGTGGTAGGGTCCGTTGGCTACACCTTC.